A single sample gave rise to the 8 T cell receptor beta chains below, sequenced in a study of T cell responses to AZD1222 COVID-19 vaccine. Only in-frame clones appear in the TCRdb table, and some are missing; sequencing was by immunoSEQ multiplex PCR. This table has about 130,000 clones, around 93% appearing once. The sequencing here drew on peripheral blood, taken 28 days after the second AZD1222 dose. The receptors were sampled from an adult who received the AZD1222 COVID-19 vaccine.

The chain carries TRBV5-1 and TRBJ2-3; D call uncertain. Trimming left V 2 bases short and J 2 bases short, with 9 bases between. The CDR3 contains 14 residues. The V gene's germline CDR1 is SGHRS and CDR2 YFSETQ. CDR3 sequence: CASSFQVPTDTQYF. The CDR3 DNA reads TGCGCCAGCAGCTTTCAGGTCCCCACAGATACGCAGTATTTT.

The chain uses TRBV6-4 and TRBJ1-3; perhaps TRBD1 as D (5 bases). Trimming pared 4 bases from V and 2 bases from J, leaving 6 bases between. Germline V gene lookup returns CDR1 MRHNA and CDR2 SNTAGT. The CDR3 contains 13 residues. The CDR3 DNA follows: TGTGCCAGCAGTGCGGGACCTGGAAACACCATATATTTT. Its translation: CASSAGPGNTIYF.

This rearrangement joins TRBV6-6 to TRBJ1-1; 9 bases are shared with TRBD1. CDR3 length equals 18 residues. CDR1 and CDR2 (germline): MNHNY, SVGAGI (reference sequence). V lost 5 bases to trimming and J lost 4 bases; unmatched junction nucleotides: 17. CDR3 loop: CASSPSPGQGRSTTEAFF. The CDR3 DNA reads as TGTGCCAGCAGTCCCTCCCCGGGACAGGGACGAAGTACCACTGAAGCTTTCTTT.

The rearrangement joins TRBV7-8 to TRBJ1-5, with D possibly matching TRBD1 (6 bases). Germline CDR1 is SGHVS and CDR2 is FQNEAQ. Trimming removed 1 base at V and 6 bases at J, with 13 bases between. The CDR3 has 15 residues. CDR3 sequence (DNA): TGTGCCAGCAGCTTAGGGGCAGGGGTAGGTCAGCCCCAGCATTTT. It codes for CASSLGAGVGQPQHF.

The chain links TRBV20-1 to TRBJ1-2; TRBD1 is a possible D gene (6 bases). CDR3 length: 12 residues. CDR1 and CDR2 from the germline V gene are DFQATT and SNEGSKA (reference sequence). Trimming shortened V by 3 bases and J by 4 bases, and 9 bases separated the two germline ends. Here the CDR3 reads CSASRQVYGYTF. CDR3 nucleotides: TGCAGTGCTAGTAGACAGGTCTATGGCTACACCTTC.

This sequence joins TRBV7-9 and TRBJ2-1; TRBD1 is a possible D gene (5 bases). Germline assignment: CDR1 SEHNR and CDR2 FQNEAQ (reference sequence). The CDR3 length is 16 residues. Trimming removed 4 bases from V and 8 bases from J, with 21 bases in between. The CDR3 loop reads CASSSDIGRRADEQFF. CDR3 DNA sequence: TGTGCCAGCAGCTCGGACATTGGTCGCCGGGCGGATGAGCAGTTCTTC.

This sequence joins TRBV19 and TRBJ1-1; possible D gene TRBD1, 5 bases. The V end lost 2 bases, the J end lost 1 base, and 11 bases lay between the germline ends. CDR3 length: 15 residues. From germline, CDR1 is LNHDA and CDR2 SQIVND (reference sequence). The CDR3 reads CASSIIPRANTEAFF. The DNA of the CDR3 is TGTGCCAGTAGTATAATTCCCAGGGCGAACACTGAAGCTTTCTTT.

The chain combines TRBV11-2 with TRBJ2-1; 9 positions match TRBD2. V lost 5 bases and J lost 9; bases outside the gene matches: 14. The CDR3 length is 16 residues. CDR1 is SGHAT, CDR2 FQNNGV, per germline. The CDR3 reads CASSPPTGLAAFEQFF. DNA for the CDR3: TGTGCCAGCAGCCCTCCTACGGGACTAGCTGCTTTTGAGCAGTTCTTC.